The rows below give T cell receptor beta chains drawn from one sample of a study of Ad26.COV2.S vaccination and SARS-CoV-2 variants. Measured with immunoSEQ multiplex PCR; TCRdb has only the in-frame clones, and not every one. The profile shows around 300,000 clones, approximately 90% of them singletons. Sequencing was performed on peripheral blood, taken in a trial of Ad26.COV2.S vaccine versus placebo. The receptors were sampled from a person between 18 and 65 years old who received the Ad26.COV2.S COVID-19 vaccine or a placebo. Both conserved end residues are part of each CDR3. D genes are given only for firm matches. Expanded clones are given a class, and other clones once, few, many or no size at all.

TRBJ1-5	once	14	TRBD1	TRBV6-1	TGTGCCAGCAGTGATGGGACAGGGTATCAGCCCCAGCATTTT	CASSDGTGYQPQHF
TRBJ2-7	.	13	.	TRBV28	TGTGCCAGCAGTTCCATCCCCCCCTACGAGCAGTACTTC	CASSSIPPYEQYF
TRBJ1-2	.	14	TRBD1	TRBV7-9	TGTGCCAGCAGTCAAGGGACAGGGAACTATGGCTACACCTTC	CASSQGTGNYGYTF
TRBJ1-1	.	15	.	TRBV18	TGTGCCAGCTCACCACAAGGGACAATCAACACTGAAGCTTTCTTT	CASSPQGTINTEAFF
TRBJ1-2	.	16	TRBD1	TRBV27	TGTGCCAGCAGCTTTAGGGACAGGACGATTAACTATGGCTACACCTTC	CASSFRDRTINYGYTF
TRBJ2-3	.	17	TRBD2	TRBV28	TGTGCCAGCAGTCAACCGGGACTAGCGGGCCGCACAGATACGCAGTATTTT	CASSQPGLAGRTDTQYF
TRBJ2-7	.	13	.	TRBV19	TGTGCCAGTAGTACTGCAGCCTCCTACGAGCAGTACTTC	CASSTAASYEQYF
TRBJ2-5	.	15	TRBD1	TRBV6-6	TGTGCCAGCAGGCCAGCCGGACAGGGTCAAGAGACCCAGTACTTC	CASRPAGQGQETQYF
TRBJ1-5	.	17	.	TRBV4-1	TGCGCCAGCAGCCAAGAGCTCTCGACTGTGGGGGGTCAGCCCCAGCATTTT	CASSQELSTVGGQPQHF
TRBJ2-2	once	13	.	TRBV11-2	TGTGCCAGCAGCTTTCAGGGTTCCGGGGAGCTGTTTTTT	CASSFQGSGELFF
TRBJ1-2	.	13	.	TRBV7-2	TGTGCCAGCAGCTCACGACAGATCTATGGCTACACCTTC	CASSSRQIYGYTF
TRBJ1-2	.	12	.	TRBV4-3	TGCGCCAGCAGCCATAGAAACTATGGCTACACCTTC	CASSHRNYGYTF
TRBJ1-2	.	13	.	TRBV18	TGTGCCAGCTCACAGGGGTTAGATATCGGCTACACCTTC	CASSQGLDIGYTF
TRBJ2-1	.	12	TRBD2	TRBV28	TGTGCCACAGAGCGGGGATCCAATGAGCAGTTCTTC	CATERGSNEQFF
TRBJ1-5	once	17	.	TRBV7-8	TGTGCCAGCAGCTTAGGTGTGGGAGCAGGGAGCAATCAGCCCCAGCATTTT	CASSLGVGAGSNQPQHF
TRBJ1-1	.	14	.	TRBV6-4	TGTGCCAGCAGTTCTGAGGCAGGGAGCACTGAAGCTTTCTTT	CASSSEAGSTEAFF
TRBJ1-1	.	11	.	TRBV28	TGTGCCAGCAGTGAGAGCCGAGAAGCTTTCTTT	CASSESREAFF
TRBJ1-2	.	15	.	TRBV28	TGTGCCAGCAGTCCTCCCCCCCATAGATCGAGGGGCTACACCTTC	CASSPPPHRSRGYTF
TRBJ2-3	.	14	TRBD2	TRBV29-1	TGCAGCGCCCTGCGGGCGGGGGGCACAGATACGCAGTATTTT	CSALRAGGTDTQYF
TRBJ2-2	.	16	.	TRBV11-3	TGTGCCAGCAGCTTGTTGGGCGAAGGCGGCACCGGGGAGCTGTTTTTT	CASSLLGEGGTGELFF
TRBJ1-5	.	15	TRBD1	TRBV19	TGTGCCAGTAGTCCGTTCGGACAGGGGGCTCAGCCCCAGCATTTT	CASSPFGQGAQPQHF
TRBJ2-2	.	13	.	TRBV12-3/TRBV12-4	TGTGCCAGCATCATTAGTCGAACCGGGGAGCTGTTTTTT	CASIISRTGELFF
TRBJ1-5	.	12	.	TRBV12-3/TRBV12-4	TGTGCCAGCGTCTTCGGCAATCAGCCCCAGCATTTT	CASVFGNQPQHF
TRBJ1-5	.	18	.	TRBV2	TGTGCCAGCAGTGATAAGGTTGTCTTAAGGGAAGGGGATCAGCCCCAGCATTTT	CASSDKVVLREGDQPQHF
TRBJ2-7	.	14	.	TRBV7-2	TGTGCCAGCAGCTTATCAAGGGGGACCGGCGAGCAGTACTTC	CASSLSRGTGEQYF
TRBJ2-6	few	15	.	TRBV9	TGTGCCAGCAGCGTACAGAGCTCTGGGGCCAACGTCCTGACTTTC	CASSVQSSGANVLTF
TRBJ1-1	.	14	.	TRBV18	TGTGCCAGCTCGCCTATTACAGGTCACTCTGAAGCTTTCTTT	CASSPITGHSEAFF
TRBJ1-5	.	10	.	TRBV28	TGTGCCAGCAGTTCGCATGCGTTGCATTTT	CASSSHALHF
TRBJ1-1	.	13	.	TRBV5-4	TGTGCCAGCAGCCGAGGACAGCTCACTGAAGCTTTCTTT	CASSRGQLTEAFF
TRBJ1-5	.	15	.	TRBV19	TGTGCCAGTAGTGAAGGGGGTAGGGGTTTTCAGCCCCAGCATTTT	CASSEGGRGFQPQHF